Given below is one TCR beta chain in context. Its antigen is unidentified. PCR involved 60 Vbeta and 13 Jbeta primers. This table comes from immunoSEQ multiplex PCR, and its TCRdb copy is limited to in-frame clones, with some not included. In the table there are about 110,000 clones, over 60% of which are singletons. This specimen belongs to a study of cytomegalovirus exposure and HLA in healthy donors. General observations from the study: There were a few CMV-associated chains whose specificity for CMV antigens was confirmed in vitro. It was taken for granted in presence/absence analyses that sequencing depth across donors was roughly uniform. The analysis excluded some indistinguishable V segments, including TRBV6-2 and TRBV6-3. There were some public TCRs occurring in many donors, but most TCR sequences were rare.

This CDR3 spans 14 amino acids. Germline CDR1 is LNHDA and CDR2 is SQIVND (reference sequence). With V trimmed by 2 bases and J by 2 bases, 3 bases remained unmatched. Sample: PBMCs. The chain links TRBV19 to TRBJ2-7; 7 nucleotides line up with TRBD2. The sequence came from a woman in her fifties or sixties in good health and CMV-seropositive. The CDR3: CASSIQLAPYEQYF. The CDR3 DNA reads as TGTGCCAGTAGTATACAACTAGCGCCCTACGAGCAGTACTTC.